Detailed here is one T cell receptor beta chain. The antigen remains unidentified. Sequencing used immunoSEQ multiplex PCR; TCRdb keeps in-frame clones, though not all of them. The top ten clones hold approximately 0.3% of a sample with 85,000 to 130,000 clones, 75% to 95% of them seen once. The sample comes from a study of OX40 agonist ivuxolimab in advanced cancers. General observations from the study: Clonal expansion was seen in CD4+ and CD8+ blood T cells by week 6 at 0.1 to 3.0 mg/kg.

People who had autoimmune disease history or systemic immunosuppression were excluded. Sampling times: baseline, cycle 4 day 1, cycle 7 day 1. The source of this sequence is an adult with an advanced solid tumor such as melanoma, head and neck, liver or kidney cancer. The sequences come from CD4+ or CD8+ T cells sorted from blood, collected in a trial of the OX40 agonist ivuxolimab.

CDR3 coding DNA: TGTGCCAGCAGCCCTCACCAGGGACGCTACGAGCAGTACTTC. Protein sequence: CASSPHQGRYEQYF. This chain connects TRBV7-2 to TRBJ2-7, with D perhaps matching TRBD1 or TRBD2 (5 bases each). Germline CDR1 is SGHTA and CDR2 is FQGNSA. Deletions cut 5 bases from V and 3 bases from J, with 14 bases between. This CDR3 is built from 14 residues. The complete variable domain, with remaining parts taken from reference TRBV7-2 and TRBJ2-7, reads GAGVSQSPSNKVTEKGKDVELRCDPISGHTALYWYRQSLGQGLEFLIYFQGNSAPDKSGLPSDRFSAERTGGSVSTLTIQRTQQEDSAVYLCASSPHQGRYEQYFGPGTRLTVT.